This is a list of T cell receptor beta chains from one sample in a study of tumor T cells in aggressive B-cell lymphoma. Assay used: immunoSEQ multiplex PCR; TCRdb lists only in-frame clones, some missing. The sample consists of roughly 1,700 clones, approximately 95% of them appearing once. Sequences were obtained from tumor tissue. Receptors originate from an adult with diffuse large B cell lymphoma. CDR3s include the opening cysteine and the closing phenylalanine or tryptophan. The D gene is left open where the match is weak. Not all rows give a size; the values are once, few, many and, for expanded clones, a class.

v_gene	len	d_gene	j_gene	abundance	CDR3aa	CDR3nt
TRBV15	14	NA	TRBJ1-1	NA	CATSRVHQNTEAFF	TGTGCTACCAGCAGAGTACATCAGAACACTGAAGCTTTCTTT
TRBV7-9	13	NA	TRBJ1-1	NA	CASSQLSEITAFF	TGTGCCAGCAGCCAACTCTCGGAGATTACAGCTTTCTTT
TRBV5-4	18	TRBD2	TRBJ2-2	NA	CASSRATSGSLGTGELFF	TGTGCCAGCAGCAGGGCAACTAGCGGGAGCTTAGGCACCGGGGAGCTGTTTTTT
TRBV11-2	12	NA	TRBJ1-1	NA	CASSLMGGAALF	TGTGCCAGCAGCTTAATGGGAGGGGCGGCTCTCTTT
TRBV11-2	14	NA	TRBJ2-1	NA	CASSPSGGYNEQFF	TGTGCCAGCAGCCCCTCCGGCGGCTACAATGAGCAGTTCTTC
TRBV19	13	NA	TRBJ1-1	once	CASSIHEDTEAFF	TGTGCCAGTAGTATTCATGAGGACACTGAAGCTTTCTTT
TRBV14	14	NA	TRBJ2-5	once	CASSQVAVLETQYF	TGTGCCAGCAGCCAAGTGGCGGTTTTGGAGACCCAGTACTTC
TRBV19	16	NA	TRBJ2-2	NA	CASSIGAGTNTGELFF	TGTGCCAGTAGTATAGGCGCGGGGACGAACACCGGGGAGCTGTTTTTT
TRBV19	14	TRBD2	TRBJ2-1	NA	CAPGRGAHYNEQFF	TGTGCCCCGGGGCGGGGGGCGCACTACAATGAGCAGTTCTTC
TRBV30	17	NA	TRBJ1-5	NA	CAWRTMRTENSNQPQHF	TGTGCCTGGAGGACAATGAGGACAGAAAATAGCAATCAGCCCCAGCATTTT
TRBV7-2	16	TRBD2	TRBJ2-7	NA	CASSYRTSGTSYEQYF	TGTGCCAGCAGCTACCGGACTAGCGGGACGTCCTACGAGCAGTACTTC
TRBV15	16	NA	TRBJ1-3	NA	CATSSRRGSSENTIYF	TGTGCCACCAGCAGCCGCAGGGGAAGCTCTGAAAACACCATATATTTT
TRBV7-9	17	NA	TRBJ2-1	NA	CASSQVGGASSYNEQFF	TGTGCCAGCAGCCAGGTAGGGGGAGCCTCCTCCTACAATGAGCAGTTCTTC
TRBV5-1	16	TRBD2	TRBJ2-7	NA	CASSRSRAGEPHEQYF	TGCGCCAGCAGCCGGTCGAGGGCGGGGGAGCCCCACGAGCAGTACTTC
TRBV9	16	NA	TRBJ1-1	NA	CASSSRTDNLNTEAFF	TGTGCCAGCAGCTCCCGGACAGACAACTTGAACACTGAAGCTTTCTTT
TRBV7-2	15	NA	TRBJ1-1	NA	CASSWGVGLNTEAFF	TGTGCCAGCAGCTGGGGGGTGGGCCTGAACACTGAAGCTTTCTTT